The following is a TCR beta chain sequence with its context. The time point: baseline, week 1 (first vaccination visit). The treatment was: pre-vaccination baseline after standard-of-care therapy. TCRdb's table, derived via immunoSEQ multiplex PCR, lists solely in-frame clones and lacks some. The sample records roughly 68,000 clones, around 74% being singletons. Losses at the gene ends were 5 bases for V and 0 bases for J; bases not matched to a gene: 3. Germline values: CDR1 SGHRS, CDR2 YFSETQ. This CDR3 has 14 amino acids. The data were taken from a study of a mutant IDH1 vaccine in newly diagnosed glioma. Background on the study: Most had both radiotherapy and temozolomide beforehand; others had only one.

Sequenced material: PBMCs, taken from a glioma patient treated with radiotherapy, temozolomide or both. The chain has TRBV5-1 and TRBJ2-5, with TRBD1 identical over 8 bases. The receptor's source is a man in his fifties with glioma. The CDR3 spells CASRDRVHQETQYF. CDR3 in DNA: TGCGCCAGCAGGGACAGGGTACACCAAGAGACCCAGTACTTC. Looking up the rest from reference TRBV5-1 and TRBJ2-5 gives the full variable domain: KAGVTQTPRYLIKTRGQQVTLSCSPISGHRSVSWYQQTPGQGLQFLFEYFSETQRNKGNFPGRFSGRQFSNSRSEMNVSTLELGDSALYLCASRDRVHQETQYFGPGTRLLVL.